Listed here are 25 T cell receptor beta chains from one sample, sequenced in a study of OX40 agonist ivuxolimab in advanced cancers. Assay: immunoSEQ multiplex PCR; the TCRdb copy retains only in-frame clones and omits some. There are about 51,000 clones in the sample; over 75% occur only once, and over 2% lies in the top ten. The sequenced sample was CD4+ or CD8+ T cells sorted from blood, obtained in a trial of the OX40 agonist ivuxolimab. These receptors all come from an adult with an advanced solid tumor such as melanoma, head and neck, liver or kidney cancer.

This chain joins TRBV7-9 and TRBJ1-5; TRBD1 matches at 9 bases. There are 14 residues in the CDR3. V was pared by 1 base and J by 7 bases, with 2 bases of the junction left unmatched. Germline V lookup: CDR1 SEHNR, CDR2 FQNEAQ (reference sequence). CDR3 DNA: TGTGCCAGCAGCTTAGGACAGGGGGGCCAGCCCCAGCATTTT. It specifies CASSLGQGGQPQHF.

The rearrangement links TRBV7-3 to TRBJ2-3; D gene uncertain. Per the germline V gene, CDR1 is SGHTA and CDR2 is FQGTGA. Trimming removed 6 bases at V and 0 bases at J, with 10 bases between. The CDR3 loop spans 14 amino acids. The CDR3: CASSFESSTDTQYF. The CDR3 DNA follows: TGTGCCAGCAGTTTTGAAAGTAGCACAGATACGCAGTATTTT.

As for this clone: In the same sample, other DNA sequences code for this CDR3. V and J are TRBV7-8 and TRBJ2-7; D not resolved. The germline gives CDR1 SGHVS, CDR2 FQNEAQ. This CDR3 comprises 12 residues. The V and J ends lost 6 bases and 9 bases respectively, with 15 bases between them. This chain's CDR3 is CASSDAIPGQYF. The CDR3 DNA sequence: TGTGCCAGCAGTGACGCCATCCCGGGGCAGTACTTC.

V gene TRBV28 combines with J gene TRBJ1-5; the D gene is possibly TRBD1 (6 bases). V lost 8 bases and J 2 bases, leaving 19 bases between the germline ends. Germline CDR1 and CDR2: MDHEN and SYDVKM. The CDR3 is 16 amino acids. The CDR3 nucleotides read TGTGCCAGCTGTATCGGCACAGGGCTAGGCAATCAGCCCCAGCATTTT. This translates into CASCIGTGLGNQPQHF.

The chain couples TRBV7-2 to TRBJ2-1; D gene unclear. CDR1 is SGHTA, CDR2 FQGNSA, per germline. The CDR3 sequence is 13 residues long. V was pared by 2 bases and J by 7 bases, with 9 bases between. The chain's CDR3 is CASSLRWGNEQFF. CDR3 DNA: TGTGCCAGCAGCTTAAGGTGGGGAAATGAGCAGTTCTTC.

The CDR3 nucleotides are TGTGCCAGCAGACTCGGGGACAGGGTGGGTTTTGATTCACCCCTCCACTTT. Translating gives CASRLGDRVGFDSPLHF. The chain employs TRBV25-1 and TRBJ1-6; 9 bases map to TRBD1. Germline CDR1 reads MGHDK; CDR2 reads SYGVNS. CDR3 length: 17 amino acids. J gave up 8 bases and V 6 bases, and 14 bases lay outside the gene matches.

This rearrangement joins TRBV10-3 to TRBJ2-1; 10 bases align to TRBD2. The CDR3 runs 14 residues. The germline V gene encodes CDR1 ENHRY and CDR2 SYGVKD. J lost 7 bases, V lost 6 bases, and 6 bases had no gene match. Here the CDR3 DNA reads TGTGCCATCAGGGCTAGCGGGAGCACGAATGAGCAGTTCTTC. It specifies CAIRASGSTNEQFF.

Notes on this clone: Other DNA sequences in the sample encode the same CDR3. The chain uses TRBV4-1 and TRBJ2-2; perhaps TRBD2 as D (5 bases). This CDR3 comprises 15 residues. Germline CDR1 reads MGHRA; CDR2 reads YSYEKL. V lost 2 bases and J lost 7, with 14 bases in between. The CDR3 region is CASSQPRQAGGELFF. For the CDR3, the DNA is TGCGCCAGCAGCCAACCCCGGCAGGCGGGCGGGGAGCTGTTTTTT.

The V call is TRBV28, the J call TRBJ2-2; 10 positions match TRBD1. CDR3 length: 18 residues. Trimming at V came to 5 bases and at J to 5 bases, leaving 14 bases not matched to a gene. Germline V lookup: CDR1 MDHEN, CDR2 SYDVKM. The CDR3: CASSTYRAPGQGTGELFF. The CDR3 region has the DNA TGTGCCAGCAGTACCTACCGTGCACCGGGACAGGGGACCGGGGAGCTGTTTTTT.

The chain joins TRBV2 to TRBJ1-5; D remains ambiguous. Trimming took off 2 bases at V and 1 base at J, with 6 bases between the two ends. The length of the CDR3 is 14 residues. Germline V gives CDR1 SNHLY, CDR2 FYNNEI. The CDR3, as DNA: TGTGCCAGCAGTGAATTAGGGAGCAATCAGCCCCAGCATTTT. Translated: CASSELGSNQPQHF.

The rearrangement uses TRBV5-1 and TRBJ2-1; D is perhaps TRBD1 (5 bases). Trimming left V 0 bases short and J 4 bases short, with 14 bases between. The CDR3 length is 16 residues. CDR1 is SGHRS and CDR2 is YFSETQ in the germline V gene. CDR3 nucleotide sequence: TGCGCCAGCAGCTTGGCCAAACTAAGGGGATACAATGAGCAGTTCTTC. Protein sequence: CASSLAKLRGYNEQFF.

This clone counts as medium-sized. The CDR3 loop reads CASSSLLGNEQYF. DNA for the CDR3: TGTGCCAGCAGCTCCCTTTTAGGAAACGAGCAGTACTTC. This rearrangement joins TRBV7-9 to TRBJ2-7; D not resolved. CDR1 and CDR2 (germline): SEHNR, FQNEAQ (reference sequence). Between the trimmed V and J ends, which lost 4 bases and 5 bases, there was a span of 12 bases. This CDR3 comprises 13 residues.

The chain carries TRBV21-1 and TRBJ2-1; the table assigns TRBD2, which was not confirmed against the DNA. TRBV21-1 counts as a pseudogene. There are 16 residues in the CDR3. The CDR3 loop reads CASSKALDYSYNEQFF. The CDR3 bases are TGTGCCAGCAGCAAAGCGCTGGACTACTCCTACAATGAGCAGTTCTTC.

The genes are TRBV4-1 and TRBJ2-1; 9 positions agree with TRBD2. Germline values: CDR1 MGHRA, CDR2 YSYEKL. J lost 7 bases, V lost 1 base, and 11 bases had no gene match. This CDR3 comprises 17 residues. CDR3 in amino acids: CASSQVILAGGGNEQFF. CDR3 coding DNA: TGCGCCAGCAGCCAAGTAATTTTGGCGGGAGGGGGAAATGAGCAGTTCTTC.

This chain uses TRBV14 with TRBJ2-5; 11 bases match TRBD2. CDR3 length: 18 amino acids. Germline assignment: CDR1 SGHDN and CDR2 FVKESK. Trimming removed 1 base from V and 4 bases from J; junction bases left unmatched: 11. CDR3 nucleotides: TGTGCCAGCAGCCAAGGAAGTCTAGCGGGAGGATCTTCAGAGACCCAGTACTTC. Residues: CASSQGSLAGGSSETQYF.

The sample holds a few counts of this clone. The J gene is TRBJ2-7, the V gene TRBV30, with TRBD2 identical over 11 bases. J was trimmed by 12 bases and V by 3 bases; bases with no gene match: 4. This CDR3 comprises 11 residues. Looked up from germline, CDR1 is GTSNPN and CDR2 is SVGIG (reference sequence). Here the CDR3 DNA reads TGTGCCTGGAGGGGTAGCGGGAGGGTGTACTTC. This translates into CAWRGSGRVYF.

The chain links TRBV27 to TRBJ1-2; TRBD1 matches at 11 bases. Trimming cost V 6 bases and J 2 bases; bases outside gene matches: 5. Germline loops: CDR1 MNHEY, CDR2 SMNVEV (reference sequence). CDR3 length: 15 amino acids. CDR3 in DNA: TGTGCCAGCAGACGGGACAGGGGGTCGAACTATGGCTACACCTTC. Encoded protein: CASRRDRGSNYGYTF.

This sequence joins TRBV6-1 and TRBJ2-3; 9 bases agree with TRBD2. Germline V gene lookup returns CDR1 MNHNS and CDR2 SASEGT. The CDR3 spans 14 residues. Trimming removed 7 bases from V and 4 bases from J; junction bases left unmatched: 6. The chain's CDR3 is CASNLAGAADTQYF. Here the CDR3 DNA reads TGTGCCAGCAATTTAGCGGGAGCGGCAGATACGCAGTATTTT.

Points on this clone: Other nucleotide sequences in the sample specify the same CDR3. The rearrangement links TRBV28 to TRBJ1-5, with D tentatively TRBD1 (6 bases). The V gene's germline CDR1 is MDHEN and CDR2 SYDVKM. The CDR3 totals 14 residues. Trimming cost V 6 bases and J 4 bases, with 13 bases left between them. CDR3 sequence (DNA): TGTGCCAGCAGGAAGGGGGTCGGGAATCAGCCCCAGCATTTT. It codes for CASRKGVGNQPQHF.

CDR3 protein: CAISGEGQSWYGYTF. CDR3 in DNA: TGTGCCATCAGTGGGGAGGGCCAGTCTTGGTATGGCTACACCTTC. This sequence joins TRBV10-3 and TRBJ1-2; the D is unclear. This CDR3 is 15 amino acids long. Germline V gives CDR1 ENHRY, CDR2 SYGVKD. Between the trimmed V and J ends, which lost 4 bases and 5 bases, there was a span of 17 bases.

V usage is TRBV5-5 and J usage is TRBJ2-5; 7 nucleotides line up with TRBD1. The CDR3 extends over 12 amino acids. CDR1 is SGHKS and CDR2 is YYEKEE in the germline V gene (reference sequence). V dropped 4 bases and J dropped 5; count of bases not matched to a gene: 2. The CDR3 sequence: CASSGRGETQYF. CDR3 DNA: TGTGCCAGCAGCGGCAGGGGGGAGACCCAGTACTTC.

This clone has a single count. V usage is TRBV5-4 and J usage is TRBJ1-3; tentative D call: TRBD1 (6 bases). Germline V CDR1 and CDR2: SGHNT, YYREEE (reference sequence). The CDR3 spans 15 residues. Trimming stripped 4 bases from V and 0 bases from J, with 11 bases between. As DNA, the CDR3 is TGTGCCAGCAGCGGAGGGGGGGCCTCTGGAAACACCATATATTTT. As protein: CASSGGGASGNTIYF.

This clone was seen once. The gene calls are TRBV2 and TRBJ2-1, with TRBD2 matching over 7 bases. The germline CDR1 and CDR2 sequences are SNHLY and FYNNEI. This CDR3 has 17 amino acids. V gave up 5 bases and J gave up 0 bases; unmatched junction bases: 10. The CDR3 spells CASSREGRETSYNEQFF. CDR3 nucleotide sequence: TGTGCCAGCAGTAGGGAAGGGCGGGAGACCTCCTACAATGAGCAGTTCTTC.

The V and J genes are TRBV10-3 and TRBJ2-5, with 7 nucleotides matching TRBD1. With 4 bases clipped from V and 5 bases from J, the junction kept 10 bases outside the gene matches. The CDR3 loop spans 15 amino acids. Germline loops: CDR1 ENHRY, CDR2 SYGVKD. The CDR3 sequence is CAISAFGTVSETQYF. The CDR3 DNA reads TGTGCCATCAGTGCTTTCGGGACAGTATCGGAGACCCAGTACTTC.

This CDR3 is CASMTGTGLSGANVLTF. The CDR3 bases are TGTGCCAGTATGACGGGGACAGGCCTTTCTGGGGCCAACGTCCTGACTTTC. V is TRBV19 and J is TRBJ2-6; TRBD1 matches 8 bases. The CDR3 is 17 residues long. The V gene's germline CDR1 is LNHDA and CDR2 SQIVND (reference sequence). V trimming: 7 bases; J trimming: 1 base; junction bases outside the gene matches: 9.